This TCR beta chain derives from a study of beta chain features in type 1 diabetes. On the study more broadly: Healthy donors and patients had similar age, gender and cell yields. Study-wide points: Compared with healthy donors, patients appeared to share more similar naive, central memory and regulatory TCRB repertoires. Researchers report that Type 1 diabetes patients had moderately but significantly shorter TCRB CDR3s across all four CD4+ subsets. TCRB rearrangement may or may not be influenced by HLA type; here this remained unresolved.

The entirety of the isolated RNA underwent reverse transcription, so expressed TCRB transcripts were sequenced. This table comes from immunoSEQ multiplex PCR, and its TCRdb copy is limited to in-frame clones, with some not included. The sample consists of some 660,000 clones, over 13% of them appearing once. As regards this clone: The target antigen is unknown.

The CDR3 consists of 14 residues. Germline CDR1 reads LGHNA; CDR2 reads YNFKEQ. Trimming cost V 5 bases and J 2 bases; bases outside gene matches: 3. The TCR comes from a man aged 18-30 years with type 1 diabetes. This rearrangement joins TRBV4-2 to TRBJ1-5; TRBD1 matches at 7 bases. The material sequenced was naive CD4+ T cells from blood. The CDR3 bases are TGTGCCAGCAGCTTTGACAGGGGCAATCAGCCCCAGCATTTT. It encodes CASSFDRGNQPQHF.